The clone carrying this TCR beta chain was seen ten or more times. The antigen remains undetermined. The sample originates from a study of Graves' ophthalmopathy and Graves' hyperthyroidism. Overall study results and limits: Blood samples also showed most expanded thyroid clonotypes exceeding 0.001 frequency.

Amplification of the TCR beta CDR3 regions used RNA transcripts (as template). Second-round multiplex PCR came after a first-round RT-PCR that employed HTBI primers. Via MiXCR, TCRdb re-called the multiplex PCR reads, giving one row per CDR3 protein. The table records 300,000 to 450,000 distinct CDR3 sequences, about 17% of them present only once. Trimming took 6 bases from V and 2 from J, leaving 11 bases between them. Germline CDR1 MNHEY, CDR2 SVGAGI. The length of the CDR3 is 13 residues. The sequenced material came from peripheral blood. The clonotype was recovered from an adult woman with stable Graves' hyperthyroidism. The chain employs TRBV6-5 and TRBJ2-7, with D perhaps being TRBD1 or TRBD2 (5 bases each). In DNA, the CDR3 is TGTGCCAGCAGCTCCTCGGGGCCCTACGAGCAGTACTTC. Its protein is CASSSSGPYEQYF.